The 8 T cell receptor beta chains presented below share a single source sample, sequenced in a study of beta chain features in type 1 diabetes. Points from the study as a whole: For Type 1 diabetes patients, all four CD4+ subsets carried TCRB CDR3s that were moderately but significantly shorter.

What was sequenced were expressed TCRB transcripts, since all of the isolated RNA had been reverse transcribed. Sequencing was performed with immunoSEQ multiplex PCR; in TCRdb, only in-frame clones are kept and a portion is missing. This sample has over 300,000 clones, with about a tenth found just once. The antigens for these receptors are not known. Input material: central memory CD4+ T cells from blood. These receptors all come from a man in his thirties or forties with type 1 diabetes.

The chain couples TRBV10-3 to TRBJ2-7, with a weak D call TRBD1 (5 bases). In germline, CDR1 is ENHRY, CDR2 SYGVKD. This CDR3 comprises 14 residues. V was clipped by 4 bases and J by 4 bases, with 14 bases between them. The CDR3 DNA is TGTGCCATCAGTGGGGGCGGCAGAAATTACGAGCAGTACTTC. Its translation: CAISGGGRNYEQYF.

The sample holds a few counts of this clone. The chain is built from TRBV5-1 and TRBJ1-2; D is undetermined. This CDR3 is 17 amino acids long. Germline lookup yields CDR1 SGHRS and CDR2 YFSETQ. V lost 4 bases and J lost 0, with 19 bases in between. CDR3 loop: CASSAYSFPGANYGYTF. The CDR3 DNA is TGCGCCAGCAGCGCCTACAGCTTTCCTGGAGCTAACTATGGCTACACCTTC.

This clone came up a few times. The rearrangement links TRBV19 to TRBJ2-7; D tentatively fits TRBD1 or TRBD2 (6 bases each). CDR1 and CDR2 (germline): LNHDA, SQIVND (reference sequence). The length of the CDR3 is 16 residues. Between the trimmed V and J ends, which lost 8 bases and 5 bases, there was a span of 25 bases. This CDR3 is CASARWGAKSGNEQYF. CDR3 nucleotides: TGTGCCAGTGCACGGTGGGGGGCCAAATCGGGGAACGAGCAGTACTTC.

The rearrangement joins TRBV10-3 to TRBJ2-4, with D maybe TRBD1 (5 bases). V was cut by 0 bases and J by 3 bases, with 15 bases left in between. The CDR3 length is 17 residues. The germline V gene has CDR1 ENHRY and CDR2 SYGVKD. In nucleotides, the CDR3 is TGTGCCATCAGTGAGTCAATAGGGGATGGAGTCAAAAACATTCAGTACTTC. Residues: CAISESIGDGVKNIQYF.

This clone was seen ten or more times. The chain recombines TRBV10-2 with TRBJ2-7, with D possibly matching TRBD1 (5 bases). Germline CDR1 reads WSHSY; CDR2 reads SAAADI. The V and J ends lost 1 base and 3 bases respectively, with 13 bases between them. The length of the CDR3 is 15 residues. This chain's CDR3 is CASSEWAGLIYEQYF. The CDR3 DNA sequence: TGCGCCAGCAGTGAGTGGGCAGGGCTCATCTACGAGCAGTACTTC.

The rearrangement uses TRBV5-1 and TRBJ2-5; D uncertain. The CDR3 length is 14 residues. Trimming cost V 0 bases and J 5 bases, with 11 bases left between them. CDR1 and CDR2 (germline): SGHRS, YFSETQ. The CDR3 DNA reads as TGCGCCAGCAGCTTGGACAGATCCGAGGAGACCCAGTACTTC. Residues: CASSLDRSEETQYF.

This clone appeared many times. The chain is built from TRBV10-3 and TRBJ2-4; the match to TRBD1 covers 9 bases. CDR1 and CDR2 from the germline V gene are ENHRY and SYGVKD. After removal of 5 bases from V and 5 bases from J, the junction contained 4 bases not matched to a gene. CDR3 length: 14 amino acids. CDR3 in DNA: TGTGCCATCAGTTGGGGACAGGGCGAAAACATTCAGTACTTC. As protein: CAISWGQGENIQYF.

This clone was seen at least ten times. This chain uses TRBV9 with TRBJ2-1, with D perhaps TRBD2 (6 bases). V was trimmed by 3 bases and J by 6 bases, leaving 25 bases between them. This CDR3 spans 18 amino acids. Germline V gene lookup returns CDR1 SGDLS and CDR2 YYNGEE. As DNA, the CDR3 is TGTGCCAGCAGCGCTCGCCGGACTACCATTACCCCTCTCAATGAGCAGTTCTTC. Translating it yields CASSARRTTITPLNEQFF.